Following are 17 T cell receptor beta chains from one sample sequenced in a study of identical twins. TCRdb analysed the 5' RACE reads with MiXCR anew, one entry per CDR3 protein. The sample yields 1.5 million to 2 million distinct CDR3 sequences, about 32% seen once. Material for sequencing was cord blood. All receptors derive from a newborn girl in good health.

There are a few counts of this clonotype. A read error may produce the germline difference seen at one junction end. The chain has TRBV12-3 or TRBV12-4 and TRBJ2-5, with 7 bases fitting TRBD1. The CDR3 has 16 residues. The CDR3 is CASKKRDSGEQGTQYF. For the CDR3, the DNA is TGTGCCAGCAAGAAAAGGGACAGCGGAGAGCAAGGGACCCAGTACTTC.

The chain has TRBV29-1 and TRBJ2-1; a possible D gene is TRBD1 (6 bases). The CDR3 runs 13 residues. With 0 bases removed from V and 8 bases from J, the gap between germline ends came to 11 bases. The germline CDR1 and CDR2 sequences are SQVTM and ANQGSEA. The CDR3 DNA reads TGCAGCGTTGAAGAGGCAGGGGTCGATGAGCAGTTCTTC. Amino acid sequence: CSVEEAGVDEQFF.

V usage is TRBV3-1 and J usage is TRBJ2-7; 8 nucleotides agree with TRBD1. Germline V gene data show CDR1 as LGHDT and CDR2 as YNNKEL (reference sequence). V lost 4 bases to trimming and J lost 6 bases; unmatched junction nucleotides: 8. The CDR3 totals 14 residues. The CDR3 protein is CASSPVQGAFEQYF. CDR3 nucleotide sequence: TGTGCCAGCAGCCCGGTCCAGGGGGCGTTCGAGCAGTACTTC.

The chain joins TRBV27 to TRBJ2-5; TRBD1 matches at 8 bases. The germline V gene encodes CDR1 MNHEY and CDR2 SMNVEV (reference sequence). There are 13 residues in the CDR3. Losses at the gene ends were 6 bases for V and 6 bases for J; bases not matched to a gene: 6. The chain's CDR3 is CASRNDRGKTQYF. For the CDR3, the DNA is TGTGCCAGCAGGAATGACAGGGGAAAGACCCAGTACTTC.

This clonotype has just a few counts. This chain uses TRBV28 with TRBJ1-5, with 7 bases matching TRBD1. Trimming removed 1 base from V and 5 bases from J; junction bases left unmatched: 11. There are 17 residues in the CDR3. Germline CDR1 reads MDHEN; CDR2 reads SYDVKM. CDR3 protein: CASSLYGTTGRHQPQHF. For the CDR3, the DNA is TGTGCCAGCAGTTTATATGGAACGACAGGGAGGCATCAGCCCCAGCATTTT.

This clonotype was found a few times. The chain links TRBV6-1 to TRBJ2-4; 7 nucleotides match TRBD1. This CDR3 is 11 amino acids long. Germline assignment: CDR1 MNHNS and CDR2 SASEGT. Trimming removed 6 bases from V and 14 bases from J; junction bases left unmatched: 7. The CDR3, as DNA: TGTGCCAGCAGAGACAGGGCGTGGGAGTACTTC. Residues: CASRDRAWEYF.

The sample holds one count of this clonotype. A read error may be the cause here, since a much bigger clone is one base away. The chain couples TRBV25-1 to TRBJ1-2; 10 bases fit TRBD1. This CDR3 has 15 residues. Looked up from germline, CDR1 is MGHDK and CDR2 is SYGVNS. CDR3 sequence: CACSEVGTGAYGYTF. CDR3 DNA sequence: TGTGCCTGCAGTGAGGTGGGGACAGGGGCCTATGGCTACACCTTC.

This clonotype has just a few counts. The rearrangement uses TRBV27 and TRBJ2-5, with D possibly being TRBD1 (5 bases). TRBJ2-7 explains the end of the DNA better; the J call may be wrong. This CDR3 has 14 residues. Germline assignment: CDR1 MNHEY and CDR2 SMNVEV (reference sequence). For the CDR3, the DNA is TGTGCCAGCAGTTTAAGGGGAATATACTACGAGCAGTACTTC. Translated, it gives CASSLRGIYYEQYF.

A single count supports this clonotype. This chain links TRBV7-8 with TRBJ2-1; D is unresolved. Trimming took 2 bases from V and 0 from J, leaving 14 bases between them. This CDR3 spans 17 amino acids. Germline V gene lookup returns CDR1 SGHVS and CDR2 FQNEAQ. CDR3 in DNA: TGTGCCAGCAGCTTAAAGCGTTTCTCTAGCTCCTACAATGAGCAGTTCTTC. Protein: CASSLKRFSSSYNEQFF.

This clonotype was seen only a few times. The chain combines TRBV28 with TRBJ2-7; perhaps D is TRBD1 or TRBD2 (5 bases each). The CDR3 spans 16 residues. V lost 5 bases, J lost 2 bases, and 19 bases lay in between. Germline CDR1 reads MDHEN; CDR2 reads SYDVKM. CDR3 in amino acids: CASSKGRGPLPYEQYF. The CDR3 DNA sequence: TGTGCCAGCAGTAAGGGCCGGGGCCCCTTACCCTACGAGCAGTACTTC.

The rearrangement joins TRBV20-1 to TRBJ2-4; D possibly corresponds to TRBD1 (6 bases). The CDR3 is made up of 14 amino acids. Trimming shortened V by 2 bases and J by 1 base, and 9 bases separated the two germline ends. Germline values: CDR1 DFQATT, CDR2 SNEGSKA (reference sequence). The CDR3 bases are TGCAGTGCTAGACAGGGGACGGCCAAAAACATTCAGTACTTC. This codes for CSARQGTAKNIQYF.

The V and J genes are TRBV28 and TRBJ2-1, with TRBD1 matching over 8 bases. This CDR3 has 15 amino acids. Germline V gives CDR1 MDHEN, CDR2 SYDVKM. J was trimmed by 4 bases and V by 7 bases; bases with no gene match: 9. The CDR3 bases are TGTGCCAGCAACCCCATACAGGGGGAATACAATGAGCAGTTCTTC. Protein product: CASNPIQGEYNEQFF.

The V gene is TRBV7-9, the J gene TRBJ1-1; no firm D call. The V gene's germline CDR1 is SEHNR and CDR2 FQNEAQ (reference sequence). This CDR3 has 17 residues. Trimming stripped 1 base from V and 2 bases from J, with 17 bases between. In DNA, the CDR3 is TGTGCCAGCAGCTTAGAGCCCGAGAAAACCGCTAACACTGAAGCTTTCTTT. It encodes CASSLEPEKTANTEAFF.

The chain recombines TRBV20-1 with TRBJ2-1, with 13 bases lining up with TRBD2. The trim removed 0 bases at V and 0 bases at J, leaving 5 bases unmatched. The CDR3 extends over 18 amino acids. Germline lookup yields CDR1 DFQATT and CDR2 SNEGSKA (reference sequence). This CDR3 reads CSARDRTSGRSSYNEQFF. The CDR3 DNA reads TGCAGTGCTAGAGATCGGACTAGCGGGAGAAGCTCCTACAATGAGCAGTTCTTC.

This clonotype was seen more than once but under ten times. The rearrangement links TRBV29-1 to TRBJ2-5; D might be TRBD1 (6 bases). V was cut by 4 bases and J by 1 base, with 10 bases left in between. The CDR3 runs to 13 residues. Germline V CDR1 and CDR2: SQVTM, ANQGSEA. In DNA form, the CDR3 reads TGCAGCGTTGCTAGACAGGCCCAAGAGACCCAGTACTTC. It is translated as CSVARQAQETQYF.

The rearrangement uses TRBV20-1 and TRBJ1-1; possibly TRBD1 for D (5 bases). Germline CDR1 and CDR2: DFQATT and SNEGSKA (reference sequence). This CDR3 has 13 residues. V lost 7 bases, J lost 4 bases, and 16 bases lay in between. DNA for the CDR3: TGCAGTGGGTCTGAGGGGCTAAGCACTGAAGCTTTCTTT. This translates into CSGSEGLSTEAFF.

This clonotype was counted only a few times. J is TRBJ1-1 and V is TRBV7-2; D unclear. Germline V gene sequence: CDR1 SGHTA, CDR2 FQGNSA. V lost 1 base and J 1 base, leaving 7 bases between the germline ends. This CDR3 comprises 14 residues. In nucleotides, the CDR3 is TGTGCCAGCAGCTTAGGGGTCAAGAACACTGAAGCTTTCTTT. Protein product: CASSLGVKNTEAFF.